These 27 T cell receptor beta chains share one sample of origin, sequenced in a study of patients and donors after allogeneic stem cell transplantation. One entry per CDR3 protein, called by TCRdb with MiXCR from the RT-PCR reads. The data contain 70,000 to 95,000 distinct CDR3 sequences, around 5% of them seen just once; the ten biggest clones take up 2.6%. Source material: blood, either unsorted or a sorted T cell fraction (not recorded which). The receptors stem from a human donor who was either an allogeneic HSCT recipient or a stem cell or donor lymphocyte infusion donor (not recorded which). It is not recorded whose cells these are; they may come from a transplant donor.

The chain employs TRBV10-1 and TRBJ2-7; 8 positions match TRBD2. Germline CDR1 is WNHNN and CDR2 is SYGVQD (reference sequence). This CDR3 is 16 amino acids long. J gave up 1 base and V 2 bases, and 7 bases lay outside the gene matches. CDR3 protein: CASSEGKGLGSYEQYF. CDR3 nucleotides: TGCGCCAGCAGTGAGGGAAAGGGACTAGGGTCCTACGAGCAGTACTTC.

This clonotype was counted ten times or more. CDR3 region: CASSPAEARYTF. CDR3 nucleotides: TGTGCCAGCAGCCCCGCGGAGGCGCGCTACACCTTC. The chain employs TRBV6-4 and TRBJ1-2; unclear D gene. Between the trimmed V and J ends, which lost 6 bases and 9 bases, there was a span of 14 bases. Looked up from germline, CDR1 is MRHNA and CDR2 is SNTAGT. The length of the CDR3 is 12 residues.

This clonotype was picked up many times. J is TRBJ1-6 and V is TRBV12-3 or TRBV12-4, with 8 positions matching TRBD1. V was pared by 5 bases and J by 11 bases, with 8 bases of the junction left unmatched. There are 14 residues in the CDR3. CDR3 sequence: CASSRTTGVAPLHF. The CDR3 nucleotides read TGTGCCAGCAGTAGAACGACAGGGGTCGCACCCCTCCACTTT.

This clonotype was seen repeatedly, ten times or more. This chain links TRBV9 with TRBJ2-7; a weak D match, TRBD2 (6 bases). The CDR3 has 15 amino acids. The germline V gene encodes CDR1 SGDLS and CDR2 YYNGEE. V shed 0 bases and J shed 0 bases, with 10 bases lying between them. The CDR3 here is CASSVGNSGSYEQYF. DNA for the CDR3: TGTGCCAGCAGCGTAGGTAATAGCGGCTCCTACGAGCAGTACTTC.

The V and J genes are TRBV7-3 and TRBJ2-7; 12 bases align to TRBD2. Looked up from germline, CDR1 is SGHTA and CDR2 is FQGTGA. The CDR3 is 14 amino acids. V lost 5 bases and J lost 7; bases outside the gene matches: 6. CDR3: CASSPSGRAREQYF. In DNA form, the CDR3 reads TGTGCCAGCAGCCCTAGCGGGAGGGCCCGAGAGCAGTACTTC. Together with reference TRBV7-3 and TRBJ2-7, the CDR3 gives the full variable domain: GAGVSQTPSNKVTEKGKYVELRCDPISGHTALYWYRQSLGQGPEFLIYFQGTGAADDSGLPNDRFFAVRPEGSVSTLKIQRTERGDSAVYLCASSPSGRAREQYFGPGTRLTVT.

This clonotype was detected many times. The chain has TRBV7-2 and TRBJ2-7; a weak D match, TRBD2 (5 bases). V was clipped by 0 bases and J by 0 bases, with 6 bases between them. This CDR3 has 14 amino acids. The germline gives CDR1 SGHTA, CDR2 FQGNSA. CDR3 sequence (DNA): TGTGCCAGCAGCTTAGCTGACTACTCCTACGAGCAGTACTTC. The encoded protein is CASSLADYSYEQYF.

This clonotype was seen ten or more times. The J gene is TRBJ2-7, the V gene TRBV3-1, with 9 bases matching TRBD2. Germline V gene sequence: CDR1 LGHDT, CDR2 YNNKEL (reference sequence). V dropped 0 bases and J dropped 4; count of bases not matched to a gene: 4. The CDR3 consists of 15 residues. Here the CDR3 reads CASSQDDSGGYEQYF. DNA of the CDR3: TGTGCCAGCAGCCAAGATGATAGCGGGGGATACGAGCAGTACTTC.

This clonotype was counted only a few times. The chain has TRBV30 and TRBJ1-2; unclear D gene. Trimming cost V 7 bases and J 3 bases, with 6 bases left between them. The CDR3 has 10 amino acids. Looked up from germline, CDR1 is GTSNPN and CDR2 is SVGIG (reference sequence). The CDR3 DNA reads as TGTGCCTTTAGGGACTATGGCTACACCTTC. Translated, it gives CAFRDYGYTF.

With respect to this clonotype: This could be a read error, since a much larger clone is one nucleotide away. A read error is likely, as this CDR3 ends without the conserved phenylalanine or tryptophan. The V and J genes are TRBV28 and TRBJ2-7; 9 bases map to TRBD2. Germline V lookup: CDR1 MDHEN, CDR2 SYDVKM. Trimming took 7 bases from V and 5 from J; bases not matched to a gene: 6. The CDR3 sequence is 13 residues long. The CDR3 sequence is CASTGTSTHEQYL. CDR3 in DNA: TGTGCCAGCACGGGGACTAGCACCCACGAGCAGTACCTC.

V is TRBV5-4 and J is TRBJ2-1, with no clear D. Germline V CDR1 and CDR2: SGHNT, YYREEE (reference sequence). V lost 3 bases and J 5 bases, leaving 12 bases between the germline ends. This CDR3 spans 14 amino acids. The CDR3 here is CASSSPDFNNEQFF. In DNA, the CDR3 is TGTGCCAGCAGCTCGCCAGACTTCAACAATGAGCAGTTCTTC.

The chain joins TRBV15 to TRBJ2-6; no firm D call. The CDR3 consists of 15 residues. The germline V gene has CDR1 LNHNV and CDR2 YYDKDF (reference sequence). The V and J ends lost 0 bases and 4 bases respectively, with 7 bases between them. CDR3 region: CATSRDLGGANVLTF. The CDR3 coding sequence is TGTGCCACCAGCAGAGATTTGGGCGGGGCCAACGTCCTGACTTTC.

A word on this clonotype: A junction end diverges from the germline sequence, so it may reflect a read error. This rearrangement joins TRBV12-3 or TRBV12-4 to TRBJ2-1; 8 bases line up with TRBD2. The CDR3 is made up of 16 amino acids. The CDR3 loop is CASSSNRGGQYSEQFF. The CDR3 DNA reads TGTGCCAGCAGTTCGAACCGGGGGGGCCAGTACAGTGAGCAGTTCTTC.

This clonotype was counted many times. V gene TRBV5-1 combines with J gene TRBJ2-1; D may be TRBD2 (5 bases). With 0 bases removed from V and 2 bases from J, the gap between germline ends came to 9 bases. Per the germline V gene, CDR1 is SGHRS and CDR2 is YFSETQ. This CDR3 spans 15 amino acids. The CDR3 DNA reads as TGCGCCAGCAGCTTGGCCTCGGGGACCTACAATGAGCAGTTCTTC. Its translation: CASSLASGTYNEQFF.

This clonotype came up many times. V and J are TRBV7-8 and TRBJ2-7; 7 nucleotides match TRBD2. Germline V gives CDR1 SGHVS, CDR2 FQNEAQ. Germline trimming cut 5 bases from V and 0 bases from J; bases unmatched to any gene: 10. The CDR3 is 16 amino acids. CDR3 amino acids: CASSPYRLAASYEQYF. DNA of the CDR3: TGTGCCAGCAGCCCCTACCGCCTAGCGGCCTCCTACGAGCAGTACTTC.

In regard to this clonotype: A much larger clone differs by one base, so this may be a read error. The chain couples TRBV27 to TRBJ1-5; no clear D gene. CDR3 length: 14 residues. The germline V gene has CDR1 MNHEY and CDR2 SMNVEV (reference sequence). Written as DNA, the CDR3 is TGTGCCATCAGTTCCCCCGGGAGGAATCAGCCCCAGCATTTT. It encodes CAISSPGRNQPQHF.

There are many counts of this clonotype. The chain has TRBV29-1 and TRBJ2-2; 13 bases agree with TRBD2. CDR3 length equals 15 residues. Germline CDR1 reads SQVTM; CDR2 reads ANQGSEA. The J segment lost 6 bases and the V segment lost 5 bases, leaving 6 bases of the junction unmatched. The CDR3, as DNA: TGCAGCGTTTCTGGACTAGCGGGAGATGCCGGGGAGCTGTTTTTT. It is translated as CSVSGLAGDAGELFF.

A few counts support this clonotype. The rearrangement uses TRBV7-6 and TRBJ2-1; the D gene is possibly TRBD1 (5 bases). The CDR3 contains 14 residues. V gave up 2 bases and J gave up 2 bases, with 7 bases separating them. CDR1 and CDR2 from the germline V gene are SGHVS and FNYEAQ. This CDR3 is CASSLTRAYNEQFF. In nucleotides, the CDR3 is TGTGCCAGCAGCTTAACCAGGGCCTACAATGAGCAGTTCTTC. Combining the CDR3 with reference TRBV7-6 and TRBJ2-1 gives the whole variable domain GAGVSQSPRYKVTKRGQDVALRCDPISGHVSLYWYRQALGQGPEFLTYFNYEAQQDKSGLPNDRFSAERPEGSISTLTIQRTEQRDSAMYRCASSLTRAYNEQFFGPGTRLTVL.

The CDR3 reads CASSLAGGPAEKLFF. The CDR3 bases are TGCGCCAGCAGCTTGGCCGGCGGTCCGGCTGAAAAACTGTTTTTT. This chain joins TRBV5-1 and TRBJ1-4; D not certain. This CDR3 is built from 15 residues. CDR1 and CDR2 from the germline V gene are SGHRS and YFSETQ. V was shortened by 0 bases and J by 7 bases, with 13 bases between the two germline ends.

Ten or more counts support this clonotype. The chain uses TRBV5-4 and TRBJ2-3; 9 bases line up with TRBD2. This CDR3 comprises 16 residues. V gave up 2 bases and J gave up 2 bases; unmatched junction bases: 6. CDR1 SGHNT and CDR2 YYREEE come from the germline V gene (reference sequence). The CDR3 sequence is CASSFPAGGSTDTQYF. Here the CDR3 DNA reads TGTGCCAGCAGCTTTCCTGCGGGAGGGTCCACAGATACGCAGTATTTT.

In this sample, this clonotype turned up many times. In nucleotides, the CDR3 is TGTGCCAGCAGTTCAGGGTATGGCTACACCTTC. Amino acids: CASSSGYGYTF. The chain couples TRBV2 to TRBJ1-2, with TRBD1 as a possible D gene (5 bases). V gave up 5 bases and J gave up 5 bases, with 6 bases separating them. The germline V gene has CDR1 SNHLY and CDR2 FYNNEI. This CDR3 spans 11 amino acids.

A note on this clonotype: With a much larger clone just one base away, this may be a read error. This chain uses TRBV27 with TRBJ1-1; no clear D. Per the germline V gene, CDR1 is MNHEY and CDR2 is SMNVEV (reference sequence). The CDR3 runs to 14 residues. The CDR3 here is CANSSIRLNTEAFF. In DNA form, the CDR3 reads TGTGCCAACAGTTCAATCAGGCTGAACACTGAAGCTTTCTTT.

This clonotype appeared many times. The rearrangement links TRBV18 to TRBJ2-1; 8 bases line up with TRBD1. The ends lost 4 bases at V and 2 bases at J; junction bases unmatched: 4. The CDR3 contains 15 residues. CDR1 and CDR2 (germline): KGHSH, LQKENI. This CDR3 is CASSLGTGTYNEQFF. The CDR3 DNA sequence: TGTGCCAGCTCACTGGGGACAGGAACCTACAATGAGCAGTTCTTC. Complete variable domain (other parts from reference TRBV18 and TRBJ2-1): NAGVMQNPRHLVRRRGQEARLRCSPMKGHSHVYWYRQLPEEGLKFMVYLQKENIIDESGMPKERFSAEFPKEGPSILRIQQVVRGDSAAYFCASSLGTGTYNEQFFGPGTRLTVL.

In its sample, this clonotype was seen many times. The chain carries TRBV4-2 and TRBJ1-4, with 7 bases lining up with TRBD1. Germline V gives CDR1 LGHNA, CDR2 YNFKEQ. CDR3 length: 18 residues. The V gene end was trimmed by 0 bases and the J gene end by 6 bases; junction bases not matched to a gene: 13. The CDR3 coding sequence is TGTGCCAGCAGCCAAGAAGGGGGACCGGACAGGAAGGATGAAAAACTGTTTTTT. It yields the protein CASSQEGGPDRKDEKLFF.

This clonotype was observed many times. This chain connects TRBV5-1 to TRBJ2-1; D is perhaps TRBD1 or TRBD2 (6 bases each). The CDR3 totals 15 residues. Trimming took 5 bases from V and 6 from J, leaving 18 bases between them. The germline CDR1 and CDR2 sequences are SGHRS and YFSETQ. The CDR3 loop is CASSRNRDWSNEQFF. The CDR3 coding sequence is TGCGCCAGCAGTCGGAACAGGGACTGGAGCAATGAGCAGTTCTTC.

This clonotype has at least ten counts. The genes are TRBV7-8 and TRBJ2-1, with TRBD1 as a possible D gene (5 bases). V was shortened by 7 bases and J by 7 bases, with 11 bases between the two germline ends. The CDR3 is made up of 12 amino acids. CDR1 and CDR2 (germline): SGHVS, FQNEAQ. CDR3 residues: CASTLKGNEQFF. The CDR3 region has the DNA TGTGCCAGCACCTTGAAGGGGAATGAGCAGTTCTTC.

The chain recombines TRBV7-2 with TRBJ2-7; 11 bases map to TRBD1. Trimming cost V 5 bases and J 6 bases; bases outside gene matches: 6. Germline CDR1 reads SGHTA; CDR2 reads FQGNSA. There are 14 residues in the CDR3. The CDR3 nucleotides are TGTGCCAGCAGCACCCGGACAGGGGGCGGCGAGCAGTACTTC. It translates to CASSTRTGGGEQYF. The whole variable domain, filled in from reference TRBV7-2 and TRBJ2-7, reads GAGVSQSPSNKVTEKGKDVELRCDPISGHTALYWYRQSLGQGLEFLIYFQGNSAPDKSGLPSDRFSAERTGGSVSTLTIQRTQQEDSAVYLCASSTRTGGGEQYFGPGTRLTVT.

The chain combines TRBV10-1 with TRBJ2-3; 7 positions agree with TRBD2. J lost 8 bases, V lost 4 bases, and 6 bases had no gene match. CDR3 length: 13 residues. CDR1 is WNHNN, CDR2 SYGVQD, per germline (reference sequence). CDR3 sequence: CASSAGLVGTQYF. As DNA, the CDR3 is TGCGCCAGCAGTGCCGGACTAGTCGGTACGCAGTATTTT.